This TCR beta chain was observed in a study of blood T cell repertoires in COVID-19. Overall study context: Both acute and convalescent COVID-19 samples were obtained from the United States, Italy and Spain.

The CDR3 spans 12 residues. The V gene lost 6 bases and the J gene lost 6 bases, with 11 bases spanning the gap. Libraries were prepared by immunoSEQ multiplex PCR; TCRdb keeps only in-frame clonotypes and omits some of them. The table includes approximately 150,000 clones, roughly 83% detected once. This clone occurred a few times. Sequenced sample: PBMCs or T cells enriched from blood (not recorded which). The clonotype was recovered from a man aged 65 to 85 who had been exposed to COVID-19. The V and J genes are TRBV12-3 or TRBV12-4 and TRBJ1-2, with D perhaps TRBD1 (5 bases). This chain's CDR3 is CASSRGGNGYTF. The CDR3 DNA is TGTGCCAGCAGCCGGGGGGGAAATGGCTACACCTTC.